These T cell receptor beta chains were read from a single sample in a study of T-cell memory formation after mild COVID-19. Each CDR3 protein is one row after TCRdb ran MiXCR on the 5' RACE reads. This table holds approximately 150,000 distinct CDR3 sequences, 15% to 20% found once. The sample taken for sequencing was PBMCs or a T cell subset sorted from them (not recorded which). The receptors derive from an adult woman who had mild COVID-19 (a few samples of this study predate the infection). Cell type and time point are not known. Both conserved end residues are part of each CDR3.

CDR3 protein,V gene,J gene
CASSGIAGGPSEQYF,TRBV5-1,TRBJ2-7
CASSLAGQGNTEAFF,TRBV7-9,TRBJ1-1
CASSATFGQYF,TRBV25-1,TRBJ2-7
CASSPAGTGSYEQYF,TRBV7-3,TRBJ2-7
CSLRTGGTGELFF,TRBV29-1,TRBJ2-2
CASGGGYEQYF,TRBV25-1,TRBJ2-7
CASRQTGQSTDTQYF,TRBV7-8,TRBJ2-3
CASSLPGNYEQYF,TRBV11-2,TRBJ2-7
CASNPGRRNTEAFF,TRBV7-9,TRBJ1-1
CASSEEISSYEQYF,TRBV2,TRBJ2-7
CSARTGADPQPQHF,TRBV20-1,TRBJ1-5
CASSRTSGGPHNEQFF,TRBV12-3/TRBV12-4,TRBJ2-1
CATSPPLQGWASLRSGANVLTF,TRBV15,TRBJ2-6
CSGGRGQGKTQYF,TRBV29-1,TRBJ2-5
CSVVRQGAYTEAFF,TRBV29-1,TRBJ1-1
CASAPVAGADTQYF,TRBV5-1,TRBJ2-3
CASSHLGTANEKLFF,TRBV4-1,TRBJ1-4
CASSGTSGREETQYF,TRBV7-3,TRBJ2-5
CASSDSKGEAFF,TRBV6-4,TRBJ1-1
CASSLFDGPGDTQYF,TRBV7-9,TRBJ2-3
CASSHDRGHLYEQYF,TRBV18,TRBJ2-7
CSVAGHLNTEAFF,TRBV29-1,TRBJ1-1
CASTTAGLGKPDTQYF,TRBV5-1,TRBJ2-3
CAWSPDRVHQPQHF,TRBV30,TRBJ1-5
CASSPMIGGMNTEAFF,TRBV5-1,TRBJ1-1
CASSSLANYGYTF,TRBV5-6,TRBJ1-2
CASSYGTGSLYTF,TRBV12-3/TRBV12-4,TRBJ1-2
CASSLDQPGQREQYF,TRBV5-1,TRBJ2-7
CASSQVLAGGTTDTQYF,TRBV4-1,TRBJ2-3
CASGAGSDTQYF,TRBV5-1,TRBJ2-3
CASSLGSSGGGNTQYF,TRBV7-2,TRBJ2-3
CASSLESGAGNEQFF,TRBV7-9,TRBJ2-1
CASSRSGKPQETQYF,TRBV6-2/TRBV6-3,TRBJ2-5
CASSILDRPTEAFF,TRBV5-1,TRBJ1-1
CATSDTTGATAFF,TRBV24-1,TRBJ1-1
CASSLRYSINEQFF,TRBV5-6,TRBJ2-1
CSVEGRQGWANTEAFF,TRBV29-1,TRBJ1-1
CSARRGGAAGTEAFF,TRBV20-1,TRBJ1-1
CASSLRWGGQPYNEQFF,TRBV13,TRBJ2-1
CASSLSTQGAREKLFF,TRBV5-1,TRBJ1-4
CASSLRGQGNMNTEAFF,TRBV5-5,TRBJ1-1
CASSYSVPGVMTGELFF,TRBV6-5,TRBJ2-2
CASPFGTHAYEQYF,TRBV27,TRBJ2-7
CASSQGQGIGEQYF,TRBV4-1,TRBJ2-7
CASSLGDRVGETQYF,TRBV5-8,TRBJ2-5
CSARAGVYPNEQFF,TRBV20-1,TRBJ2-1
CASDPKSPGELFF,TRBV12-3/TRBV12-4,TRBJ2-2
CASSLFDTLTGELFF,TRBV5-6,TRBJ2-2
CASSLTSPYQETQYF,TRBV5-1,TRBJ2-5
CASSERNGANVLTF,TRBV6-1,TRBJ2-6
CASSAGDTDTQYF,TRBV5-1,TRBJ2-3
CASAGGRTQYF,TRBV27,TRBJ2-3
CASSQDRTGGDTQYF,TRBV4-3,TRBJ2-3
CASMGREWVTDTQYF,TRBV19,TRBJ2-3
CASSQGSGRRKETQYF,TRBV14,TRBJ2-5
CASSQGGTVNTEAFF,TRBV3-1,TRBJ1-1